The sequence of this T cell receptor (beta chain) was determined in a study of blood T cell repertoires in COVID-19. Germline-derived CDR1 and CDR2 are LNHDA and SQIVND (reference sequence). The length of the CDR3 is 15 residues. V lost 3 bases and J lost 0, with 9 bases in between. In the original processing: Scientists estimated how many nucleated cells there were by amplifying reference gene primers. TCRdb keeps only in-frame clones here, not all; method: immunoSEQ multiplex PCR. Clone size and the V and J calls come from that table; the DNA yielded D and trimming. The sample carries some 60,000 clones, around 87% recorded once.

The sample consisted of peripheral blood. The chain links TRBV19 to TRBJ1-5; D unclear. The TCR originated in a human donor with active COVID-19. The donor label of this sample is uncertain. This CDR3 is CASSIWQASNQPQHF. The DNA of the CDR3 is TGTGCCAGTAGTATTTGGCAGGCTAGCAATCAGCCCCAGCATTTT.